These T cell receptor beta chains were read from a single sample in a study of graft-versus-host responses after intestinal transplantation. These receptors are not linked to any known antigen. Profiled with immunoSEQ multiplex PCR; TCRdb holds only in-frame clones, not every one. The sample has more than 95,000 clones; roughly 84% are singletons. This specimen consisted of unstimulated CD4+ T cells sorted from spleen or lymph node cells, obtained before intestinal transplant. Receptors originate from a human donor who received an intestinal transplant. The CDR3 runs from the conserved cysteine through the conserved F or W. Rows give clone size only sometimes, using once, few, many, or a class for an expanded clone.

length: 15
V: TRBV5-5
size: once
CDR3: CASRRTAATNEKLFF

length: 16
V: TRBV5-5
size: NA
CDR3: CASSALWTSGTDTQYF

length: 17
V: TRBV10-1
size: NA
CDR3: CASIKGQGPVGNQPQHF

length: 15
V: TRBV5-1
size: once
CDR3: CASSSWEGLNTEAFF

length: 18
V: TRBV7-9
size: NA
CDR3: CASSLLRWLAGSSGELFF

length: 14
V: TRBV19
size: once
CDR3: CASSFGGASYEQYF

length: 15
V: TRBV5-6
size: NA
CDR3: CASSPRELGNYGYTF

length: 15
V: TRBV6-5
size: NA
CDR3: CASSRTSGRRYEQYF

length: 14
V: TRBV5-1
size: NA
CDR3: CASSFGRSDEKLFF

length: 13
V: TRBV19
size: NA
CDR3: CASKGRINSPLHF

length: 14
V: TRBV28
size: NA
CDR3: CAIRAPGADEKLFF

length: 14
V: TRBV30
size: NA
CDR3: CAWGTGSGGETQYF

length: 14
V: TRBV28
size: NA
CDR3: CASSSDRQQETQYF

length: 11
V: TRBV29-1
size: NA
CDR3: CSVEVGDEQYF

length: 12
V: TRBV6-6
size: NA
CDR3: CASSRTGTQFYF

length: 14
V: TRBV2
size: few
CDR3: CASITGARGNTIYF

length: 17
V: TRBV7-6
size: NA
CDR3: CASSPRLFTPEADTQYF

length: 13
V: TRBV5-1
size: NA
CDR3: CASSLTEGGGYTF

length: 15
V: TRBV5-6
size: NA
CDR3: CASSLGRGPGNTIYF

length: 16
V: TRBV5-1
size: NA
CDR3: CASSRQGGKANEKLFF

length: 14
V: TRBV6-1
size: NA
CDR3: CASSTSGRALTQYF

length: 15
V: TRBV11-3
size: NA
CDR3: CASRSTGYSSYEQYF

length: 16
V: TRBV6-5
size: NA
CDR3: CASSYSGETYNSPLHF

length: 15
V: TRBV11-2
size: NA
CDR3: CASTIGAGPVNEQFF

length: 13
V: TRBV9
size: NA
CDR3: CASSVEPNYGYTF

length: 16
V: TRBV10-3
size: NA
CDR3: CAISEEGQGYNQPQHF

length: 15
V: TRBV27
size: NA
CDR3: CASSLLGVGANVLTF

length: 15
V: TRBV11-2
size: NA
CDR3: CASSPPGLAGYEQYF

length: 14
V: TRBV6-5
size: NA
CDR3: CASSYSARTDTQYF

length: 14
V: TRBV19
size: once
CDR3: CASSIPRGNSPLHF

length: 18
V: TRBV6-1
size: NA
CDR3: CASSAPWPIRGEHYGYTF

length: 13
V: TRBV10-3
size: few
CDR3: CAITQGPDQPQHF

length: 12
V: TRBV6-1
size: NA
CDR3: CASTHRIGEQFF

length: 15
V: TRBV7-9
size: NA
CDR3: CASSLVRRPTYEQYF

length: 16
V: TRBV4-2
size: NA
CDR3: CASSHSGTGGQNEQFF

length: 15
V: TRBV19
size: NA
CDR3: CASRLKGAVTDTQYF

length: 16
V: TRBV2
size: NA
CDR3: CASSYLAGVSNSPLHF

length: 17
V: TRBV4-1
size: NA
CDR3: CASSQDGGGPSTDTQYF

length: 14
V: TRBV25-1
size: NA
CDR3: CASSELASKETQYF

length: 16
V: TRBV28
size: NA
CDR3: CASSPAPGSSGNTIYF

length: 13
V: TRBV2
size: NA
CDR3: CASSGQHYQPQHF

length: 15
V: TRBV7-9
size: NA
CDR3: CASRTGERVNTEAFF

length: 15
V: TRBV6-1
size: NA
CDR3: CASSARQGRTGELFF

length: 16
V: TRBV7-9
size: few
CDR3: CASSSLPRLGKETQYF

length: 16
V: TRBV9
size: NA
CDR3: CASSPPVKGLYNEQFF

length: 18
V: TRBV5-5
size: NA
CDR3: CASSLGISGGVLGYEQYF

length: 15
V: TRBV25-1
size: NA
CDR3: CASSGPRHVTGELFF

length: 15
V: TRBV5-5
size: NA
CDR3: CASSLGQLITDTQYF

length: 12
V: TRBV11-2
size: NA
CDR3: CASSLLAGELFF